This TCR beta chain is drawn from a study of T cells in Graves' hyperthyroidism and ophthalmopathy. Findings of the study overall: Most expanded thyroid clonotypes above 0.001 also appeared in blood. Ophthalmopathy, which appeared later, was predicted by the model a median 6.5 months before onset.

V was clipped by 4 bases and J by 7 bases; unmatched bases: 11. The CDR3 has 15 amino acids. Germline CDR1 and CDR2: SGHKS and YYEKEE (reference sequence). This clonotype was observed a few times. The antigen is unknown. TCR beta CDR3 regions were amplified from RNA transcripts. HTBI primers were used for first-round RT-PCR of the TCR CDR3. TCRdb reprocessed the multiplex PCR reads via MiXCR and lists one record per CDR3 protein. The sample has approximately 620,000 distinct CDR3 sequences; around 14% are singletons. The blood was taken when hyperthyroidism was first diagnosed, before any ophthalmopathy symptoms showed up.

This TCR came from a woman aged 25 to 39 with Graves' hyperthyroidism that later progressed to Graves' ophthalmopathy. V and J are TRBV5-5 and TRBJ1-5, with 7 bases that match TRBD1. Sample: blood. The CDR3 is CASSRSTGLGQPQHF. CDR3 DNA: TGTGCCAGCAGCCGCTCGACAGGGCTTGGGCAGCCCCAGCATTTT.